One T cell receptor (beta chain) is described in this entry. Only one count was recorded for this clonotype. The antigen it binds to is not known. The input lacks base qualities; no much larger clone sits a single base away. The library was produced with PCR. Sequencer: Illumina HiSeq 2500. Unique molecular identifiers were incorporated into TCR beta cDNA libraries to reduce PCR and sequencing biases. Per 1 to 10 million input T cells, roughly 0.5 million cDNA molecules were obtained, such that each molecule approximated one T cell. Patient libraries were prepared and sequenced with the same protocol used for the earlier healthy control dataset. Samples belonging to the same batch were prepared together, multiplexed and sequenced on a shared HiSeq lane. The authors' analysis ran thus. Raw barcoded reads were processed with MIGEC, and single-read molecular identifier groups were discarded before consensus assembly and CDR3 extraction. Clonotype tables were post-analysed with VDJtools, and diversity was normalized by down-sampling all datasets to the smallest sample size. Repertoire overlap clustering matched CDR3 amino acid but not nucleotide sequences to correct batch-related cross-sample contamination. In-frame beta chains were kept once TCRdb had trimmed the public reads at Q25 with fastp and called clones with MiXCR. Here each entry gathers all rows of one CDR3 protein and keeps the most common genes and DNA. The V and J calls, along with clone size, are taken from TCRdb and not from the paper's own processing. This sample has 600,000 to 750,000 distinct CDR3 sequences in its table, and 55% to 60% of those were observed once. Of the sample, about 11% is held by the ten largest clones.

This sample is drawn from a study of post-analysis software for immune sequencing data (dated by TCRdb to between 2014 and 2017). With regard to the full study: Disease courses on record covered relapsing-remitting, secondary progressive and progressive-relapsing multiple sclerosis, though some patients had no subtype annotation. A subset of samples was prepared in parallel using single-end sample barcoding, then pooled and co-amplified after Illumina adapter ligation. Patient repertoires were compared against roughly 10 previously published healthy control repertoires from donors aged 6 to 25 years. The study at large found these results: Strong co-clustering of samples prepared in the same batch was shown by direct clustering with F measure, prompting a batch-effect correction. Multiple sclerosis patients had significantly lower normalized Chao1 diversity than controls, a result that suggests substantial peripheral T-cell clonal expansion. Significantly higher frequencies in patients than in controls were found for several TRBV segments, including TRBV5-6, TRBV5-1 and TRBV20-1. The control group was slightly older than the multiple sclerosis patient group.

To demonstrate the VDJtools post-analysis software, the study profiled TCR beta repertoires from the peripheral blood of 13 young patients with multiple sclerosis. The patients with multiple sclerosis were children and adolescents between roughly 6 and 15 years of age. Reading from cysteine to phenylalanine, the CDR3 counts 18 amino acids. CDR3 DNA is the only sequence kept; it has 54 bases, read in frame from the first base. Here V drops 1 base and J drops 3 bases, and the junction holds 8 bases not matched to any gene. CDR1 is given as SGHTA and CDR2 as FQGNSA, both from the germline V gene. Specimen: blood. This clonotype was obtained from a girl aged 2 to 9 with multiple sclerosis. Recombination linked TRBV7-2 to TRBJ2-5; 13 middle bases align to TRBD2. The CDR3 reads CASSLDRTSGGLKETQYF. The bases read TGTGCCAGCAGCTTAGACCGGACTAGCGGGGGACTTAAAGAGACCCAGTACTTC.